Following are 26 T cell receptor beta chains from one sample sequenced in a study of blood T cell repertoires in COVID-19. Only in-frame clones appear in the TCRdb table, and some are missing; sequencing was by immunoSEQ multiplex PCR. The sample contains some 120,000 clones, around 85% of which appear only once. Material for sequencing was peripheral blood. The receptors here all came from a man aged 30-40 years with COVID-19, enrolled during active disease.

The chain combines TRBV3-1 (or the pseudogene TRBV3-2) with TRBJ1-2; 9 nucleotides agree with TRBD1. The CDR3 is made up of 15 amino acids. J lost 5 bases, V lost 3 bases, and 7 bases had no gene match. CDR1 is LGHDT and CDR2 is YNNKEL in the germline V gene (reference sequence). CDR3 sequence reads: CASSQLQGAGYGYTF. DNA for the CDR3: TGTGCCAGCAGCCAGCTACAGGGGGCGGGGTATGGCTACACCTTC.

This clone appeared once. The rearrangement links TRBV19 to TRBJ1-4, with 8 bases matching TRBD1. The germline V gene encodes CDR1 LNHDA and CDR2 SQIVND (reference sequence). The CDR3 spans 15 residues. Trimming removed 1 base from V and 7 bases from J; junction bases left unmatched: 5. The CDR3 coding sequence is TGTGCCAGTAGTATAGGAGGGACAGGTCCTGAAAAACTGTTTTTT. Amino acids: CASSIGGTGPEKLFF.

The chain combines TRBV27 with TRBJ2-1; a weak D match, TRBD1 (6 bases). The germline V gene has CDR1 MNHEY and CDR2 SMNVEV (reference sequence). The V end lost 4 bases, the J end lost 3 bases, and 16 bases lay between the germline ends. This CDR3 comprises 16 residues. CDR3 loop: CASSYTTGSYYNEQFF. The CDR3, as DNA: TGTGCCAGCAGTTACACCACAGGGTCCTACTACAATGAGCAGTTCTTC.

The chain recombines TRBV6-2 or TRBV6-3 with TRBJ2-1; TRBD2 is a possible D gene (7 bases). Trimming left V 0 bases short and J 0 bases short, with 15 bases between. Germline V CDR1 and CDR2: MNHEY, SVGEGT. This CDR3 is 18 amino acids long. CDR3: CASSYSAGALSSYNEQFF. CDR3 nucleotide sequence: TGTGCCAGCAGTTACTCGGCGGGGGCCCTCAGCTCCTACAATGAGCAGTTCTTC.

The chain is built from TRBV14 and TRBJ2-1; 16 nucleotides line up with TRBD2. The length of the CDR3 is 19 residues. CDR1 is SGHDN, CDR2 FVKESK, per germline. J lost 2 bases, V lost 5 bases, and 9 bases had no gene match. The CDR3, as DNA: TGTGCCAGCAGCTTGGGACTAGCGGGAGGGTTTAGGACCTACAATGAGCAGTTCTTC. It specifies CASSLGLAGGFRTYNEQFF.

This chain uses TRBV30 with TRBJ1-6, with TRBD1 matching over 9 bases. The CDR3 runs to 14 residues. With V trimmed by 2 bases and J by 9 bases, 5 bases remained unmatched. CDR1 GTSNPN and CDR2 SVGIG come from the germline V gene (reference sequence). The CDR3 loop is CAWSIGTGSSPLHF. The CDR3 DNA reads TGTGCCTGGAGTATAGGGACAGGGTCTTCACCCCTCCACTTT.

This clone was detected only a few times. J is TRBJ2-2 and V is TRBV4-2; 11 positions match TRBD2. Germline loops: CDR1 LGHNA, CDR2 YNFKEQ. This CDR3 is built from 16 residues. The V and J ends lost 2 bases and 2 bases, in that order; junction bases with no gene match: 1. The CDR3 loop is CASSQLAGGNTGELFF. The CDR3 DNA follows: TGTGCCAGCAGCCAACTAGCGGGAGGTAACACCGGGGAGCTGTTTTTT.

J is TRBJ1-1 and V is TRBV19, with D perhaps matching TRBD1 (6 bases). The CDR3 is made up of 16 amino acids. V was pared by 0 bases and J by 0 bases, with 11 bases between. Germline loops: CDR1 LNHDA, CDR2 SQIVND (reference sequence). DNA for the CDR3: TGTGCCAGTAGTATAGAAGGAACAGGGCTGAACACTGAAGCTTTCTTT. It specifies CASSIEGTGLNTEAFF.

The rearrangement uses TRBV27 and TRBJ2-7; 9 nucleotides line up with TRBD2. The CDR3 has 14 amino acids. CDR1 and CDR2 from the germline V gene are MNHEY and SMNVEV (reference sequence). V was pared by 2 bases and J by 10 bases, with 9 bases of the junction left unmatched. Written as DNA, the CDR3 is TGTGCCAGCAGTTTACTCAGAAGCGGGGGGAAACAGTACTTC. It encodes CASSLLRSGGKQYF.

J is TRBJ1-5 and V is TRBV6-5; D remains ambiguous. Looked up from germline, CDR1 is MNHEY and CDR2 is SVGAGI. V shed 8 bases and J shed 3 bases, with 11 bases lying between them. The length of the CDR3 is 13 residues. The CDR3 nucleotides are TGTGCCAGCGGCAGGAACGACAATCAGCCCCAGCATTTT. Amino acids: CASGRNDNQPQHF.

The CDR3 bases are TGTGCCAGCAGCCCGGTCGCGTCTGCAAGGGGCGGCACCGGGGAGCTGTTTTTT. Protein product: CASSPVASARGGTGELFF. V usage is TRBV11-2 and J usage is TRBJ2-2; D might be TRBD1 (5 bases). Trimming took off 5 bases at V and 4 bases at J, with 23 bases between the two ends. This CDR3 has 18 residues. CDR1 is SGHAT, CDR2 FQNNGV, per germline.

This sequence joins TRBV4-1 and TRBJ1-3, with no clear D. The ends were cut back, 2 bases at V and 0 bases at J, with 14 bases in the middle. CDR3 size: 17 residues. From germline, CDR1 is MGHRA and CDR2 YSYEKL. The CDR3 bases are TGCGCCAGCAGCCAATCCGAGAAACCCGACTCTGGAAACACCATATATTTT. This codes for CASSQSEKPDSGNTIYF.

The chain employs TRBV7-8 and TRBJ2-1, with 7 bases lining up with TRBD2. The germline gives CDR1 SGHVS, CDR2 FQNEAQ. The ends lost 4 bases at V and 8 bases at J; junction bases unmatched: 5. The CDR3 is 13 amino acids. In DNA form, the CDR3 reads TGTGCCAGCAGCTGGGACTATATCGATGAGCAGTTCTTC. Translation: CASSWDYIDEQFF.

This chain joins TRBV5-4 and TRBJ2-7; D might be TRBD1 (5 bases). This CDR3 has 12 residues. V was clipped by 2 bases and J by 5 bases, with 8 bases between them. Looked up from germline, CDR1 is SGHNT and CDR2 is YYREEE (reference sequence). For the CDR3, the DNA is TGTGCCAGCAGCTTCCAGGGTAACGAGCAGTACTTC. It codes for CASSFQGNEQYF.

The CDR3: CASSIKALSSDTQYF. DNA for the CDR3: TGTGCCAGTAGCATCAAAGCCCTTAGCTCAGATACGCAGTATTTT. The chain is built from TRBV19 and TRBJ2-3; unclear D gene. V gave up 6 bases and J gave up 4 bases, with 17 bases separating them. The CDR3 loop spans 15 amino acids. CDR1 LNHDA and CDR2 SQIVND come from the germline V gene (reference sequence).

V and J are TRBV6-6 and TRBJ2-2, with 9 bases matching TRBD2. The V segment lost 8 bases and the J segment 4 bases; nucleotides outside the gene matches: 11. This CDR3 is built from 16 residues. Looked up from germline, CDR1 is MNHNY and CDR2 is SVGAGI (reference sequence). This CDR3 is CASVRSAGGSTGELFF. For the CDR3, the DNA is TGTGCCAGCGTGCGGTCGGCGGGAGGGTCCACCGGGGAGCTGTTTTTT.

The genes are TRBV7-9 and TRBJ2-3; the match to TRBD2 covers 9 bases. Looked up from germline, CDR1 is SEHNR and CDR2 is FQNEAQ (reference sequence). The CDR3 has 15 residues. Trimming removed 5 bases from V and 6 bases from J; junction bases left unmatched: 9. The CDR3 here is CASSPTAGGWDTQYF. DNA for the CDR3: TGTGCCAGCAGCCCCACGGCGGGGGGGTGGGATACGCAGTATTTT.

This chain links TRBV9 with TRBJ2-1; 14 positions match TRBD2. Germline V lookup: CDR1 SGDLS, CDR2 YYNGEE. The CDR3 has 17 amino acids. The ends lost 3 bases at V and 6 bases at J; junction bases unmatched: 8. The CDR3 DNA reads TGTGCCAGCAGCGCAATGACTAGCGGGAGGGTGAGCAATGAGCAGTTCTTC. Translating it yields CASSAMTSGRVSNEQFF.

This sequence joins TRBV7-2 and TRBJ1-1; possible D gene TRBD1, 5 bases. Trimming left V 2 bases short and J 4 bases short, with 14 bases between. The CDR3 covers 15 residues. The germline CDR1 and CDR2 sequences are SGHTA and FQGNSA. The CDR3 is CASSLLGGVGTEAFF. In DNA form, the CDR3 reads TGTGCCAGCAGCTTATTGGGGGGGGTTGGCACTGAAGCTTTCTTT. Drawing the rest from reference TRBV7-2 and TRBJ1-1, the complete variable domain is GAGVSQSPSNKVTEKGKDVELRCDPISGHTALYWYRQSLGQGLEFLIYFQGNSAPDKSGLPSDRFSAERTGGSVSTLTIQRTQQEDSAVYLCASSLLGGVGTEAFFGQGTRLTVV.

This clone was observed a handful of times. This chain links TRBV6-5 with TRBJ2-7; 10 bases are shared with TRBD2. Germline loops: CDR1 MNHEY, CDR2 SVGAGI. This CDR3 comprises 15 residues. V shed 5 bases and J 3 bases; nucleotides not matched to a gene: 7. CDR3 sequence reads: CASSPTSGDIYEQYF. CDR3 coding DNA: TGTGCCAGCAGTCCCACTAGCGGGGATATCTACGAGCAGTACTTC.

The chain combines TRBV6-2 or TRBV6-3 with TRBJ2-3, with TRBD2 identical over 9 bases. The CDR3 totals 15 residues. V lost 0 bases, J lost 4 bases, and 2 bases stayed unmatched. Germline lookup yields CDR1 MNHEY and CDR2 SVGEGT. The CDR3 region has the DNA TGTGCCAGCAGTTACTCTAGCGGGAGAGCAGATACGCAGTATTTT. It is translated as CASSYSSGRADTQYF.

CDR3 bases: TGTGCCAGCAGTCCCGGGACACGAACGAGGTCCAATCAGCCCCAGCATTTT. Translation: CASSPGTRTRSNQPQHF. The chain has TRBV27 and TRBJ1-5, with D possibly TRBD1 on 6 matching bases. The CDR3 sequence is 17 residues long. Germline V gene lookup returns CDR1 MNHEY and CDR2 SMNVEV (reference sequence). V gave up 5 bases and J gave up 3 bases, with 20 bases separating them.

The rearrangement links TRBV19 to TRBJ1-1, with D possibly matching TRBD1 (6 bases). V was shortened by 6 bases and J by 1 base, with 9 bases between the two germline ends. CDR1 is LNHDA and CDR2 is SQIVND in the germline V gene (reference sequence). The CDR3 sequence is 13 residues long. The chain's CDR3 is CASSFRGNTEAFF. In DNA form, the CDR3 reads TGTGCCAGTAGCTTCAGGGGGAACACTGAAGCTTTCTTT.

The chain has TRBV7-3 and TRBJ2-6, with 9 bases lining up with TRBD1. The V segment lost 5 bases and the J segment 4 bases; nucleotides outside the gene matches: 3. The CDR3 is made up of 15 amino acids. The germline V gene encodes CDR1 SGHTA and CDR2 FQGTGA. CDR3 sequence reads: CASSPQGAGANVLTF. The CDR3, as DNA: TGTGCCAGCAGCCCACAGGGGGCGGGGGCCAACGTCCTGACTTTC.

The table lists this clone with a few counts. The chain joins TRBV29-1 to TRBJ2-7; TRBD1 aligns across 8 bases. Unmatched junction bases numbered 9, after V lost 7 bases and J lost 4 bases. Germline values: CDR1 SQVTM, CDR2 ANQGSEA. The CDR3 totals 13 residues. This CDR3 is CSAAGQGKYEQYF. In DNA, the CDR3 is TGCAGCGCCGCCGGACAGGGAAAATACGAGCAGTACTTC.

The V gene is TRBV7-8, the J gene TRBJ1-2; TRBD1 might be the D (6 bases). This CDR3 spans 16 amino acids. Germline CDR1 SGHVS, CDR2 FQNEAQ. Trimming left V 0 bases short and J 1 base short, with 12 bases between. In nucleotides, the CDR3 is TGTGCCAGCAGCTTAGCAGGCGACAGGTATAACTATGGCTACACCTTC. It yields the protein CASSLAGDRYNYGYTF. The whole variable domain, remainder taken from reference TRBV7-8 and TRBJ1-2, is GAGVSQSPRYKVAKRGQDVALRCDPISGHVSLFWYQQALGQGPEFLTYFQNEAQLDKSGLPSDRFFAERPEGSVSTLKIQRTQQEDSAVYLCASSLAGDRYNYGYTFGSGTRLTVV.